Given below is one TCR beta chain in context. The antigen remains unidentified. This specimen comes from a study of beta chain features in type 1 diabetes. Notes on the study in general: Significant though moderate, a shortening of TCRB CDR3s appeared in all four CD4+ subsets of Type 1 diabetes patients.

The investigators reverse transcribed all of the isolated RNA, so they sequenced expressed TCRB transcripts. TCRdb's table, derived via immunoSEQ multiplex PCR, lists solely in-frame clones and lacks some. The table includes over 100,000 clones, under 40% detected once. The receptor comes from a woman aged 18-29 years in good health. Sequenced input: stem cell memory CD4+ T cells from blood.

The CDR3 protein is CASSPRGYYEQYF. CDR3 in DNA: TGTGCCAGTAGTCCCAGGGGCTACTACGAGCAGTACTTC. The J gene is TRBJ2-7, the V gene TRBV19; TRBD1 might be the D (6 bases). Trimming cost V 5 bases and J 3 bases, with 11 bases left between them. The CDR3 runs to 13 residues. Germline lookup yields CDR1 LNHDA and CDR2 SQIVND (reference sequence). Full variable domain (remainder filled in from reference TRBV19 and TRBJ2-7): DGGITQSPKYLFRKEGQNVTLSCEQNLNHDAMYWYRQDPGQGLRLIYYSQIVNDFQKGDIAEGYSVSREKKESFPLTVTSAQKNPTAFYLCASSPRGYYEQYFGPGTRLTVT.